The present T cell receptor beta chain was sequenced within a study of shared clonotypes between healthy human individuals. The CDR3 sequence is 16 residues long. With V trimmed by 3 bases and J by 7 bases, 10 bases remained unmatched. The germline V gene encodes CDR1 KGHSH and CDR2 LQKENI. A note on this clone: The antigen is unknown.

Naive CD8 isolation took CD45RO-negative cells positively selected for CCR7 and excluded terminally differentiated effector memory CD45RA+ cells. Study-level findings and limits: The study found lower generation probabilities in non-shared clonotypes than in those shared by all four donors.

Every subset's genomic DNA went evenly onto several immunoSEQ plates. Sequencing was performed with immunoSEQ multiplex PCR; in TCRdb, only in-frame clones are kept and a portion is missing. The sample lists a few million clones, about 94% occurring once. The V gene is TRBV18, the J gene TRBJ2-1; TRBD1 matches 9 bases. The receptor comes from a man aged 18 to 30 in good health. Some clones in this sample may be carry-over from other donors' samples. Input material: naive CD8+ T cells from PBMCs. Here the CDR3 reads CASSPNDRGWANEQFF. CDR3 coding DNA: TGTGCCAGCTCACCGAACGACAGGGGGTGGGCGAATGAGCAGTTCTTC. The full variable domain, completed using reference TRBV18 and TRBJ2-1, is NAGVMQNPRHLVRRRGQEARLRCSPMKGHSHVYWYRQLPEEGLKFMVYLQKENIIDESGMPKERFSAEFPKEGPSILRIQQVVRGDSAAYFCASSPNDRGWANEQFFGPGTRLTVL.